Presented here are 3 T cell receptor beta chains from one specimen sequenced in a study of blood T cells in healthy people across ages. A second PCR of roughly 6 to 12 cycles used a sample-barcoded 5' primer and a J-beta primer mix. TCRdb reanalysed the 5' RACE reads using MiXCR and keeps one entry per CDR3 protein. The sample carries fewer than 2,000,000 distinct CDR3 sequences, about 35% recorded once. Sequencing input: blood. The receptors here all came from a woman between 25 and 40 years old in good health.

The sample holds a few counts of this clonotype. The chain is built from TRBV3-1 and TRBJ1-2; D unresolved. Germline CDR1 and CDR2: LGHDT and YNNKEL (reference sequence). The CDR3 runs 17 residues. V lost 0 bases and J lost 4, with 18 bases in between. The CDR3, as DNA: TGTGCCAGCAGCCAAGATCCAGCGTCCGCGCGTGGCTATGGCTACACCTTC. Amino acid sequence: CASSQDPASARGYGYTF.

This clonotype has more than one count but fewer than ten. The chain is built from TRBV28 and TRBJ1-1, with 7 bases matching TRBD1. CDR1 is MDHEN and CDR2 is SYDVKM in the germline V gene. This CDR3 is built from 15 residues. Losses at the gene ends were 5 bases for V and 0 bases for J; bases not matched to a gene: 6. The DNA for the CDR3 is TGTGCCAGCAGTCCATACAGGGGCATGAACACTGAAGCTTTCTTT. It encodes CASSPYRGMNTEAFF.

V usage is TRBV6-5 and J usage is TRBJ2-1; 8 nucleotides match TRBD2. The length of the CDR3 is 15 residues. Germline V gene lookup returns CDR1 MNHEY and CDR2 SVGAGI. V shed 8 bases and J 12 bases; nucleotides not matched to a gene: 18. This CDR3 reads CASSPGGGRRYGQFF. CDR3 nucleotide sequence: TGTGCCAGCTCTCCGGGCGGGGGGAGGCGGTATGGGCAGTTCTTC.